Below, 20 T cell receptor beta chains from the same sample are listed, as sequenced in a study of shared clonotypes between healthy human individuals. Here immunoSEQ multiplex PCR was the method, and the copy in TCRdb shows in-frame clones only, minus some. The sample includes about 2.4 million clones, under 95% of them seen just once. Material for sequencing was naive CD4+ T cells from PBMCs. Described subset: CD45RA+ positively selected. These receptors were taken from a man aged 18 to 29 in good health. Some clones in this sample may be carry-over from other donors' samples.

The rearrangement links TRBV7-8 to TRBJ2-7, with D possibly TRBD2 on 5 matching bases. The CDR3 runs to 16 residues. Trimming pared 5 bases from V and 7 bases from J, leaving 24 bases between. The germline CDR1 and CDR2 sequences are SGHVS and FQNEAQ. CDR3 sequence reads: CASSPPGSPRRGEQYF. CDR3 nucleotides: TGTGCCAGCAGCCCTCCTGGGAGCCCCCGCCGGGGAGAGCAGTACTTC.

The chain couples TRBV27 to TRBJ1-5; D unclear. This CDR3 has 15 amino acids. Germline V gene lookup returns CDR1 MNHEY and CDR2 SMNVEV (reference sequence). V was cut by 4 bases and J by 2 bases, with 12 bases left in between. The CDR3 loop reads CASSSAFARNQPQHF. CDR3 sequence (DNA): TGTGCCAGCAGTTCGGCCTTTGCCCGCAATCAGCCCCAGCATTTT.

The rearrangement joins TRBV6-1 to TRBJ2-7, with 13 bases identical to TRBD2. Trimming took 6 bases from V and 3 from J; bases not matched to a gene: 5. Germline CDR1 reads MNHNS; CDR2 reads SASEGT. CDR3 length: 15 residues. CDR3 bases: TGTGCCAGCAGAAACGGACTAGCGGGAGTCTACGAGCAGTACTTC. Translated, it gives CASRNGLAGVYEQYF.

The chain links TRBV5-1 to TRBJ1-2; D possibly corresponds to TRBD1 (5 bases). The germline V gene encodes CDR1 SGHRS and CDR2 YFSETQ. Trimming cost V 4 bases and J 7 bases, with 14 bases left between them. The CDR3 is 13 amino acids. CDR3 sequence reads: CASSPGGGGGYTF. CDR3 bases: TGCGCCAGCAGCCCCGGTGGGGGGGGTGGCTACACCTTC.

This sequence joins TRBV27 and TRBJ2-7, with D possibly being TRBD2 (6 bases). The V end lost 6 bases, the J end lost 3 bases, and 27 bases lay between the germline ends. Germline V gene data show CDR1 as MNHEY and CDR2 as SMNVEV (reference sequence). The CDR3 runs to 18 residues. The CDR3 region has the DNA TGTGCCAGCAGACCAGCTTCGGGACTTTCTCTGAAGGTCTACGAGCAGTACTTC. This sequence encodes CASRPASGLSLKVYEQYF.

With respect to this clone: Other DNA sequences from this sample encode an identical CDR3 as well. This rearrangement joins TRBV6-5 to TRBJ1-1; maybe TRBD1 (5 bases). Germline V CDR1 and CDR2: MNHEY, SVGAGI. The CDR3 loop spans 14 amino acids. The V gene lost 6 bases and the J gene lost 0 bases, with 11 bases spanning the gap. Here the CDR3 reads CASSSPGLNTEAFF. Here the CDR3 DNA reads TGTGCCAGCAGCTCTCCGGGACTGAACACTGAAGCTTTCTTT.

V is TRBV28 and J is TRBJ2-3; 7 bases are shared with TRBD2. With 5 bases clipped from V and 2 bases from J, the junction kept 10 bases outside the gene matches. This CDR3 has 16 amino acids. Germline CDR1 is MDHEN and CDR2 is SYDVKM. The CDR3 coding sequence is TGTGCCAGCAGTCCTCTCGGACTAGAGAACACAGATACGCAGTATTTT. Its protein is CASSPLGLENTDTQYF.

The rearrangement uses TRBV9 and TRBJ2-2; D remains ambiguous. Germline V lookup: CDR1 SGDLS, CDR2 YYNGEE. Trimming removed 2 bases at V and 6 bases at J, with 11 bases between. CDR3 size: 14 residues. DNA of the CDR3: TGTGCCAGCAGCGTCACTACCTCAGCCGGGGAGCTGTTTTTT. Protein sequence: CASSVTTSAGELFF.

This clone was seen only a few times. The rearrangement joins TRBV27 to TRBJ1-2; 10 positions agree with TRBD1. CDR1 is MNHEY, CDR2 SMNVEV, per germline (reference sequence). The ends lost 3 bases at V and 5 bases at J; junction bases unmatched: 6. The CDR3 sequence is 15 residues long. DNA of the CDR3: TGTGCCAGCAGTTTTGACAGGGGGCGATTGTATGGCTACACCTTC. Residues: CASSFDRGRLYGYTF.

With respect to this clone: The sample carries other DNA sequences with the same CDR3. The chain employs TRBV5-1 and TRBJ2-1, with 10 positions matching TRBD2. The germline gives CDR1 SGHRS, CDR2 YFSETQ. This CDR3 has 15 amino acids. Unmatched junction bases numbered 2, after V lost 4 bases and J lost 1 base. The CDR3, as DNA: TGCGCCAGCAGCCTACTAGCGGGATCCTACAATGAGCAGTTCTTC. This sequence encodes CASSLLAGSYNEQFF.

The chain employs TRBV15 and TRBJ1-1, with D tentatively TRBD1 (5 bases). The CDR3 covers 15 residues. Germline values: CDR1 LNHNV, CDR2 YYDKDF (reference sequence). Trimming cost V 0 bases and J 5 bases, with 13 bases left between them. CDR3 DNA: TGTGCCACCAGCAGAGATGGGGGACCGGGGACTGAAGCTTTCTTT. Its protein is CATSRDGGPGTEAFF.

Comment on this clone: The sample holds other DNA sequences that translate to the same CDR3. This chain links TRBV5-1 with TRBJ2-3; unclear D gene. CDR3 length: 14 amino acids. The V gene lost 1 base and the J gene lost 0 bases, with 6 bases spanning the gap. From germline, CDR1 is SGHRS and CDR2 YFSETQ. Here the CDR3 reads CASSLLSSTDTQYF. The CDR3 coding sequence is TGCGCCAGCAGCTTGTTAAGTAGCACAGATACGCAGTATTTT.

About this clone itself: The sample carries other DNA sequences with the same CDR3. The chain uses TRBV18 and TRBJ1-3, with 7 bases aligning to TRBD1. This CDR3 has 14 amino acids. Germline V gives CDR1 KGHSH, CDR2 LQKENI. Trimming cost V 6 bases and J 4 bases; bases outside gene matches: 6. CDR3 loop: CASSTDRSGNTIYF. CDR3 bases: TGTGCCAGCTCCACGGACAGGTCGGGAAACACCATATATTTT.

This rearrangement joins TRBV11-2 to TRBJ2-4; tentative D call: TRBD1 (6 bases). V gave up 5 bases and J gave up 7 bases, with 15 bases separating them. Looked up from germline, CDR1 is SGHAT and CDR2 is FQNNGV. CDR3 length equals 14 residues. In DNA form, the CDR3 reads TGTGCCAGCAGCCCCGACAGGAACAGGAACATTCAGTACTTC. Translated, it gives CASSPDRNRNIQYF.

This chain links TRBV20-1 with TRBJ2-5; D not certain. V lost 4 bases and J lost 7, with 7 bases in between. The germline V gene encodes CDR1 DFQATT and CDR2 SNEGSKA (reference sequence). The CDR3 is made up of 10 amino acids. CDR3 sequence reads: CSATAGTQYF. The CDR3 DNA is TGCAGTGCTACTGCTGGGACCCAGTACTTC.

The CDR3 reads CASSEVGTSASLGELFF. Written as DNA, the CDR3 is TGTGCCAGCAGTGAAGTCGGGACTAGCGCCTCCCTCGGGGAGCTGTTTTTT. The V gene is TRBV6-1, the J gene TRBJ2-2; the match to TRBD2 covers 10 bases. The CDR3 extends over 17 amino acids. J gave up 7 bases and V 1 base, and 9 bases lay outside the gene matches. The germline V gene has CDR1 MNHNS and CDR2 SASEGT.

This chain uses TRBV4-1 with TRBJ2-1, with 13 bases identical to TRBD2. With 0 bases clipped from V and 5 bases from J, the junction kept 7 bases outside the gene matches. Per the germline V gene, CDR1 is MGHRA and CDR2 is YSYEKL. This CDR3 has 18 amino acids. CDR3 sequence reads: CASSQDSQLAGGDNEQFF. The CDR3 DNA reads TGCGCCAGCAGCCAAGATTCCCAACTAGCGGGAGGGGACAATGAGCAGTTCTTC.

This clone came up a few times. The CDR3 DNA is TGTGCCAGCAGTAGTCTAGGACACCTAATGGGGGCCCAGCATTTT. Residues: CASSSLGHLMGAQHF. The chain combines TRBV2 with TRBJ1-5; a possible D gene is TRBD1 (5 bases). Trimming cost V 5 bases and J 11 bases, with 22 bases left between them. The germline CDR1 and CDR2 sequences are SNHLY and FYNNEI. The CDR3 contains 15 residues.

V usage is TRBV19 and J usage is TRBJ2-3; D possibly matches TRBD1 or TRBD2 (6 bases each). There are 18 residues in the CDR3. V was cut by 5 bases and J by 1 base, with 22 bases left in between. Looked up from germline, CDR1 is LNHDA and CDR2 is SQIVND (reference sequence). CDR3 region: CASSFYRLAEGGTDTQYF. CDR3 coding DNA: TGTGCCAGTAGTTTTTATCGCTTAGCGGAGGGGGGCACAGATACGCAGTATTTT.

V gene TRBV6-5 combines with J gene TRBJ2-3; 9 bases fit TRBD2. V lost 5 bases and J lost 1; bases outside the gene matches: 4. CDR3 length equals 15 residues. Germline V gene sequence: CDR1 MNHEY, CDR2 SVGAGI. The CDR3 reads CASSTTSGRTDTQYF. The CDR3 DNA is TGTGCCAGCAGTACGACTAGCGGACGCACAGATACGCAGTATTTT.